These 27 T cell receptor beta chains were sequenced from one sample in a study of beta chain features in type 1 diabetes. TCRB transcripts that were expressed got sequenced, as all of the isolated RNA had been reverse transcribed. Assay: immunoSEQ multiplex PCR; the TCRdb copy retains only in-frame clones and omits some. The sample has about 700,000 clones; 10% to 15% are singletons. Whole-study findings and limits: Moderate but significant shortening of TCRB CDR3s was recorded in all four CD4+ subsets from Type 1 diabetes patients.

The antigens of these receptors remain unknown. The specimen was naive CD4+ T cells from blood. These receptors all stem from a man between 18 and 29 years old with type 1 diabetes.

A word on this clone: In the same sample, other DNA sequences code for this CDR3. The chain couples TRBV30 to TRBJ1-1, with D possibly matching TRBD1 (5 bases). Germline assignment: CDR1 GTSNPN and CDR2 SVGIG (reference sequence). V gave up 1 base and J gave up 1 base, with 7 bases separating them. The CDR3 runs 13 residues. CDR3 sequence reads: CAWSAGPNTEAFF. The CDR3 DNA reads as TGTGCCTGGAGTGCGGGGCCGAACACTGAAGCTTTCTTT. Full variable domain (missing parts from reference TRBV30 and TRBJ1-1): SQTIHQWPATLVQPVGSPLSLECTVEGTSNPNLYWYRQAAGRGLQLLFYSVGIGQISSEVPQNLSASRPQDRQFILSSKKLLLSDSGFYLCAWSAGPNTEAFFGQGTRLTVV.

This clone occurred a few times. The chain carries TRBV29-1 and TRBJ2-7; the D call may be TRBD1 or TRBD2 (6 bases each). There are 13 residues in the CDR3. The V gene's germline CDR1 is SQVTM and CDR2 ANQGSEA. Trimming took off 3 bases at V and 0 bases at J, with 9 bases between the two ends. CDR3 sequence reads: CSVDEGGSYEQYF. In nucleotides, the CDR3 is TGCAGCGTTGATGAGGGGGGCTCCTACGAGCAGTACTTC.

CDR3 residues: CAWSVRGENAGELFF. CDR3 coding DNA: TGTGCCTGGAGTGTAAGGGGAGAAAACGCCGGGGAGCTGTTTTTT. V gene TRBV30 combines with J gene TRBJ2-2; perhaps D is TRBD1 or TRBD2 (5 bases each). Germline V gene sequence: CDR1 GTSNPN, CDR2 SVGIG (reference sequence). The CDR3 is 15 amino acids. V gave up 0 bases and J gave up 6 bases, with 14 bases separating them.

This chain joins TRBV30 and TRBJ1-1; D is uncertain. V lost 2 bases to trimming and J lost 1 base, with 8 bases between them. The germline gives CDR1 GTSNPN, CDR2 SVGIG (reference sequence). The CDR3 loop spans 13 amino acids. CDR3 sequence: CAWSTTRNTEAFF. CDR3 in DNA: TGTGCCTGGAGTACCACGAGGAACACTGAAGCTTTCTTT.

This clone occurred a few times. Other DNA sequences in this specimen translate into the identical CDR3. This chain connects TRBV5-4 to TRBJ2-7; D not certain. V was cut by 0 bases and J by 6 bases, with 4 bases left in between. Germline loops: CDR1 SGHNT, CDR2 YYREEE (reference sequence). This CDR3 has 11 residues. The DNA of the CDR3 is TGTGCCAGCAGCTTGGGTGGCGAGCAGTACTTC. It codes for CASSLGGEQYF.

This clone came up a few times. This chain connects TRBV10-3 to TRBJ2-2; D possibly uses TRBD1 or TRBD2 (5 bases each). Germline V CDR1 and CDR2: ENHRY, SYGVKD. V was cut by 2 bases and J by 0 bases, with 10 bases left in between. The CDR3 spans 16 residues. For the CDR3, the DNA is TGTGCCATCAGTGAGACCGGGACCGCGAACACCGGGGAGCTGTTTTTT. Translating gives CAISETGTANTGELFF.

The chain links TRBV2 to TRBJ2-4; D is unresolved. Trimming removed 2 bases at V and 9 bases at J, with 5 bases between. This CDR3 has 11 amino acids. Germline values: CDR1 SNHLY, CDR2 FYNNEI. The CDR3 DNA reads TGTGCCAGCAGTGAAAGAGCCATTCAGTACTTC. It encodes CASSERAIQYF.

The V gene is TRBV15, the J gene TRBJ2-5; no definite D call. CDR3 size: 14 residues. V lost 0 bases, J lost 2 bases, and 7 bases lay in between. Germline V gene data show CDR1 as LNHNV and CDR2 as YYDKDF (reference sequence). The CDR3 protein is CATSRDLRQETQYF. CDR3 nucleotides: TGTGCCACCAGCAGAGATCTCCGTCAAGAGACCCAGTACTTC.

V gene TRBV5-1 combines with J gene TRBJ2-7; tentatively, D is TRBD1 or TRBD2 (5 bases each). The CDR3 runs 16 residues. Germline lookup yields CDR1 SGHRS and CDR2 YFSETQ. V gave up 3 bases and J gave up 4 bases, with 20 bases separating them. CDR3 protein: CASSSRPGTLLYEQYF. The CDR3 DNA reads as TGCGCCAGCAGCTCCCGTCCCGGGACGTTGTTGTACGAGCAGTACTTC.

The chain couples TRBV10-3 to TRBJ2-7; either TRBD1 or TRBD2 may supply D (5 bases each). CDR1 and CDR2 (germline): ENHRY, SYGVKD. This CDR3 comprises 12 residues. V was cut by 8 bases and J by 3 bases, with 11 bases left in between. The CDR3 nucleotides are TGTGCCATCCGAGGGCAGGGCTACGAGCAGTACTTC. It encodes CAIRGQGYEQYF.

The chain couples TRBV29-1 to TRBJ2-7; 12 nucleotides match TRBD2. This CDR3 spans 13 amino acids. The junction had 6 bases not matched to a gene; V was cut back by 6 bases and J by 6 bases. Germline V gives CDR1 SQVTM, CDR2 ANQGSEA. The CDR3 sequence: CSVPTSGGSEQYF. CDR3 nucleotides: TGCAGCGTACCAACTAGCGGGGGGTCCGAGCAGTACTTC.

The J gene is TRBJ1-1, the V gene TRBV30; TRBD1 might be the D (5 bases). V was trimmed by 3 bases and J by 1 base, leaving 12 bases between them. Germline V gene lookup returns CDR1 GTSNPN and CDR2 SVGIG (reference sequence). This CDR3 has 14 residues. Here the CDR3 reads CAWSLTVRNTEAFF. CDR3 coding DNA: TGTGCCTGGAGCCTGACAGTAAGGAACACTGAAGCTTTCTTT.

This clone was seen only a few times. The chain employs TRBV15 and TRBJ1-2, with TRBD1 as a possible D gene (6 bases). This CDR3 has 15 amino acids. Deletions cut 2 bases from V and 5 bases from J, with 15 bases between. Per germline, CDR1 LNHNV and CDR2 YYDKDF (reference sequence). The CDR3 DNA is TGTGCCACCAGCAGACCGGCAGGGGCAGGGTATGGCTACACCTTC. Translating it yields CATSRPAGAGYGYTF.

This clone was picked up a small number of times. The V and J genes are TRBV9 and TRBJ2-7; a possible D gene is TRBD1 (6 bases). Per the germline V gene, CDR1 is SGDLS and CDR2 is YYNGEE. The CDR3 covers 14 residues. V lost 4 bases to trimming and J lost 3 bases, with 14 bases between them. The DNA for the CDR3 is TGTGCCAGCAGCCCCACGGGACAATACTACGAGCAGTACTTC. It codes for CASSPTGQYYEQYF.

This clone appeared a few times. V is TRBV11-2 and J is TRBJ1-2, with D tentatively TRBD1 (5 bases). The CDR3 is 12 residues long. V was shortened by 3 bases and J by 11 bases, with 13 bases between the two germline ends. Per germline, CDR1 SGHAT and CDR2 FQNNGV. This chain's CDR3 is CASSLGVSGYTF. The CDR3 region has the DNA TGTGCCAGCAGCTTGGGGGTTTCAGGGTACACCTTC.

The CDR3 loop is CASSEGRAGYTF. Here the CDR3 DNA reads TGTGCCAGCAGTGAAGGGCGGGCTGGCTACACCTTC. The rearrangement links TRBV6-1 to TRBJ1-2, with D unresolved. Germline CDR1 and CDR2: MNHNS and SASEGT. Trimming took off 1 base at V and 7 bases at J, with 7 bases between the two ends. The CDR3 contains 12 residues.

This clone has just a few counts. The rearrangement links TRBV6-6 to TRBJ2-1; D remains ambiguous. Germline values: CDR1 MNHNY, CDR2 SVGAGI (reference sequence). The CDR3 length is 13 residues. V lost 6 bases and J 0 bases, leaving 6 bases between the germline ends. CDR3: CASSDLSYNEQFF. In DNA, the CDR3 is TGTGCCAGCAGCGACCTCTCCTACAATGAGCAGTTCTTC.

The chain recombines TRBV5-1 with TRBJ1-5; tentatively, D is TRBD1 (6 bases). V dropped 3 bases and J dropped 9 bases, with 13 bases sitting between them. The CDR3 has 13 amino acids. Germline V lookup: CDR1 SGHRS, CDR2 YFSETQ. In DNA form, the CDR3 reads TGCGCCAGCAGCTCCACGACAGGTCTGCCCCAGCATTTT. Translating it yields CASSSTTGLPQHF.

This chain connects TRBV9 to TRBJ2-7, with D perhaps assigned TRBD1 or TRBD2 (5 bases each). This CDR3 has 14 residues. The V and J ends lost 2 bases and 5 bases respectively, with 14 bases between them. The V gene's germline CDR1 is SGDLS and CDR2 YYNGEE. In DNA form, the CDR3 reads TGTGCCAGCAGCGTGGGGACCCACCGAGACGAGCAGTACTTC. Translation gives CASSVGTHRDEQYF.

This clone turned up a few times. The chain employs TRBV6-5 and TRBJ2-3; 10 positions match TRBD2. Germline V gene sequence: CDR1 MNHEY, CDR2 SVGAGI. V shed 5 bases, J shed 6 bases, and the junction held 8 bases outside the gene matches. This CDR3 is built from 15 residues. The CDR3 DNA reads TGTGCCAGCAGTCAAAGCGGGGGGGCCGGGGATACGCAGTATTTT. It yields the protein CASSQSGGAGDTQYF.

The genes are TRBV6-1 and TRBJ2-2; D unresolved. The CDR3 consists of 14 residues. Germline V CDR1 and CDR2: MNHNS, SASEGT. V was pared by 4 bases and J by 6 bases, with 12 bases between. This CDR3 is CASSGSERPGELFF. CDR3 bases: TGTGCCAGCAGTGGGTCGGAGAGGCCCGGGGAGCTGTTTTTT.

In this sample, this clone turned up a few times. The chain recombines TRBV6-6 with TRBJ2-4; 7 bases map to TRBD1. Germline V gene data show CDR1 as MNHNY and CDR2 as SVGAGI (reference sequence). This CDR3 contains 12 residues. V shed 5 bases and J 16 bases; nucleotides not matched to a gene: 11. The CDR3 DNA is TGTGCCAGCAGTGCACGACAGGGTCACCACTACTTC. The encoded protein is CASSARQGHHYF.

The J gene is TRBJ1-2, the V gene TRBV7-3; D remains unclear. CDR3 length: 13 residues. Trimming pared 4 bases from V and 6 bases from J, leaving 12 bases between. Germline V gene data show CDR1 as SGHTA and CDR2 as FQGTGA. CDR3 sequence reads: CASSSPTGDGYTF. The CDR3 DNA reads TGTGCCAGCAGCTCACCAACTGGGGATGGCTACACCTTC.

This clone was seen only a few times. This chain joins TRBV7-2 and TRBJ1-5; D remains unclear. The CDR3 covers 13 residues. Germline V gene sequence: CDR1 SGHTA, CDR2 FQGNSA. V was cut by 0 bases and J by 5 bases, with 5 bases left in between. CDR3 loop: CASSLADDQPQHF. The DNA of the CDR3 is TGTGCCAGCAGCTTAGCGGACGATCAGCCCCAGCATTTT.

This clone has only a few counts. The chain has TRBV6-5 and TRBJ1-2; TRBD1 might be the D (5 bases). V gave up 5 bases and J gave up 7 bases, with 17 bases separating them. The germline CDR1 and CDR2 sequences are MNHEY and SVGAGI. The CDR3 contains 14 residues. The CDR3, as DNA: TGTGCCAGCAGTCCCGGTCGGGGGGATCTTGGCTACACCTTC. As protein: CASSPGRGDLGYTF.

In this sample, this clone turned up a few times. The chain couples TRBV7-6 to TRBJ2-3, with D unclear. Trimming left V 5 bases short and J 0 bases short, with 9 bases between. Germline V gives CDR1 SGHVS, CDR2 FNYEAQ. There are 14 residues in the CDR3. Written as DNA, the CDR3 is TGTGCCAGCAGCCCGATGGAGAGCACAGATACGCAGTATTTT. This translates into CASSPMESTDTQYF. Full variable domain (rest looked up from reference TRBV7-6 and TRBJ2-3): GAGVSQSPRYKVTKRGQDVALRCDPISGHVSLYWYRQALGQGPEFLTYFNYEAQQDKSGLPNDRFSAERPEGSISTLTIQRTEQRDSAMYRCASSPMESTDTQYFGPGTRLTVL.

To note about this clone: This sample also contains other DNA sequences that code for the same CDR3. V gene TRBV5-6 combines with J gene TRBJ1-4; no clear D gene. Germline V gene data show CDR1 as SGHDT and CDR2 as YYEEEE. The V and J ends lost 1 base and 5 bases respectively, with 0 bases between them. The CDR3 is made up of 11 amino acids. The CDR3 loop reads CASSLNEKLFF. For the CDR3, the DNA is TGTGCCAGCAGCTTGAATGAAAAACTGTTTTTT. Combining the CDR3 with reference TRBV5-6 and TRBJ1-4 gives the whole variable domain DAGVTQSPTHLIKTRGQQVTLRCSPKSGHDTVSWYQQALGQGPQFIFQYYEEEERQRGNFPDRFSGHQFPNYSSELNVNALLLGDSALYLCASSLNEKLFFGSGTQLSVL.